This T cell receptor (beta chain) was identified during a study of OX40 agonist ivuxolimab in advanced cancers. As for the study in general: Patients received ivuxolimab, an agonistic anti-OX40 (CD134) antibody. One hepatocellular carcinoma and a couple of cutaneous melanoma patients partially responded. Study outcomes and limitations: In CD8+ T cells, expanded clones were on average more numerous than in CD4+.

Data came from immunoSEQ multiplex PCR; TCRdb stores just in-frame clones and leaves some out. The sample includes roughly 76,000 clones, 91% of them seen just once. About this clone itself: Its specificity is unknown.

The CDR3 contains 14 residues. Looked up from germline, CDR1 is SGDLS and CDR2 is YYNGEE. The V end lost 3 bases, the J end lost 1 base, and 10 bases lay between the germline ends. This sequence joins TRBV9 and TRBJ1-1; D might be TRBD1 (5 bases). The source of this sequence is an adult with an advanced solid tumor such as melanoma, head and neck, liver or kidney cancer. The sequencing used CD4+ or CD8+ T cells sorted from blood, collected in a trial of the OX40 agonist ivuxolimab. CDR3 region: CASSAGTPNTEAFF. The CDR3 DNA sequence: TGTGCCAGCAGCGCCGGGACCCCGAACACTGAAGCTTTCTTT.